One TCR beta chain is described in this entry. As yet, its antigen is unknown. TCRdb's copy holds only in-frame clones and misses some; the assay was immunoSEQ multiplex PCR. The sample consists of 140,000 or so clones, 80% to 95% of them appearing once. The data derive from a study of graft-versus-host responses after intestinal transplantation. Study-level information: All recipients got anti-thymocyte globulin induction, then tacrolimus and steroids for approximately 3 years. Study results and caveats: Researchers found GvH clones in recipient marrow, and some showed up first in ileum or blood.

This CDR3 has 12 residues. Germline assignment: CDR1 SGHAT and CDR2 FQDESV (reference sequence). Trimming shortened V by 3 bases and J by 1 base, and 3 bases separated the two germline ends. The TCR was taken from a human donor who received an intestinal transplant. The rearrangement links TRBV11-1 to TRBJ1-1; the D is unclear. The sample here was unstimulated CD4+ T cells sorted from spleen or lymph node cells, taken before intestinal transplant. CDR3 DNA sequence: TGTGCCAGCAGCTTCTGGAACACTGAAGCTTTCTTT. Protein sequence: CASSFWNTEAFF.